The 11 T cell receptor beta chains below all came from one sample that was sequenced in a study of T cell changes during pregnancy in multiple sclerosis. Data came from immunoSEQ multiplex PCR; TCRdb stores just in-frame clones and leaves some out. The profile shows 85,000 to 110,000 clones, roughly 92% of them singletons. Source: peripheral blood, taken after pregnancy. Receptor source: a female donor with multiple sclerosis, enrolled in a pregnancy study.

The chain carries TRBV7-9 and TRBJ2-1; the match to TRBD2 covers 11 bases. CDR3 size: 15 residues. Germline CDR1 SEHNR, CDR2 FQNEAQ (reference sequence). V shed 5 bases and J 5 bases; nucleotides not matched to a gene: 5. CDR3 nucleotides: TGTGCCAGCAGCCAGGGACTAGCGGCCGACAATGAGCAGTTCTTC. Protein product: CASSQGLAADNEQFF.

Only one count was recorded for this clone. V and J are TRBV18 and TRBJ1-4, with D maybe TRBD1 (6 bases). V was pared by 2 bases and J by 7 bases, with 14 bases between. Germline V lookup: CDR1 KGHSH, CDR2 LQKENI. The length of the CDR3 is 15 residues. CDR3 sequence (DNA): TGTGCCAGCTCACCAAGAGGACAGTTTGGTGAAAAACTGTTTTTT. It specifies CASSPRGQFGEKLFF. Drawing the rest from reference TRBV18 and TRBJ1-4, the complete variable domain is NAGVMQNPRHLVRRRGQEARLRCSPMKGHSHVYWYRQLPEEGLKFMVYLQKENIIDESGMPKERFSAEFPKEGPSILRIQQVVRGDSAAYFCASSPRGQFGEKLFFGSGTQLSVL.

Only one count was recorded for this clone. This chain connects TRBV19 to TRBJ2-2; 9 bases agree with TRBD1. This CDR3 is built from 15 residues. Germline CDR1 is LNHDA and CDR2 is SQIVND (reference sequence). J was trimmed by 4 bases and V by 6 bases; bases with no gene match: 6. Written as DNA, the CDR3 is TGTGCCAGTAGACGGGACAGGGATGGCACCGGGGAGCTGTTTTTT. It codes for CASRRDRDGTGELFF.

The chain carries TRBV28 and TRBJ1-5; tentatively, D is TRBD1 (6 bases). This CDR3 contains 14 residues. V was pared by 5 bases and J by 5 bases, with 13 bases between. Germline values: CDR1 MDHEN, CDR2 SYDVKM. The CDR3 coding sequence is TGTGCCAGCAGTCCTGGACAGTTATATCAGCCCCAGCATTTT. Its protein product is CASSPGQLYQPQHF.

This chain links TRBV11-3 with TRBJ2-5, with a tentative D call TRBD1 (6 bases). The CDR3 spans 13 residues. Trimming left V 5 bases short and J 4 bases short, with 11 bases between. From germline, CDR1 is SGHNT and CDR2 YENEEA. CDR3 residues: CASSAGDSETQYF. In DNA form, the CDR3 reads TGTGCCAGCAGCGCAGGGGATTCAGAGACCCAGTACTTC.

This clone was seen once. In DNA form, the CDR3 reads TGTGCCAGCAGTCCGACAGCGAGCAATCAGCCCCAGCATTTT. Translation: CASSPTASNQPQHF. This chain links TRBV7-6 with TRBJ1-5, with D perhaps matching TRBD1 (5 bases). The germline V gene has CDR1 SGHVS and CDR2 FNYEAQ. CDR3 length: 14 amino acids. The V and J ends lost 6 bases and 1 base respectively, with 10 bases between them.

This rearrangement joins TRBV10-3 to TRBJ1-5, with no clear D. V was clipped by 4 bases and J by 5 bases, with 6 bases between them. This CDR3 contains 12 residues. Germline values: CDR1 ENHRY, CDR2 SYGVKD. For the CDR3, the DNA is TGTGCCATCAGTGGCGGGGATCAGCCCCAGCATTTT. Encoded protein: CAISGGDQPQHF.

The J gene is TRBJ1-2, the V gene TRBV6-6; 11 bases line up with TRBD1. The CDR3 sequence is 15 residues long. Per the germline V gene, CDR1 is MNHNY and CDR2 is SVGAGI (reference sequence). V gave up 5 bases and J gave up 2 bases; unmatched junction bases: 4. This CDR3 is CASSRGTGGNYGYTF. CDR3 in DNA: TGTGCCAGCAGTAGAGGGACAGGGGGAAACTATGGCTACACCTTC.

V is TRBV5-1 and J is TRBJ2-5; D might be TRBD2 (6 bases). CDR3 length: 15 amino acids. Looked up from germline, CDR1 is SGHRS and CDR2 is YFSETQ. Trimming removed 3 bases at V and 3 bases at J, with 15 bases between. CDR3 loop: CASSWAGGREETQYF. CDR3 bases: TGCGCCAGCAGCTGGGCCGGGGGTCGGGAAGAGACCCAGTACTTC.

The rearrangement uses TRBV27 and TRBJ1-2; a weak D match, TRBD1 (6 bases). The CDR3 runs to 13 residues. Trimming removed 2 bases at V and 8 bases at J, with 12 bases between. CDR1 is MNHEY and CDR2 is SMNVEV in the germline V gene (reference sequence). This chain's CDR3 is CASSLSGQTGYTF. Written as DNA, the CDR3 is TGTGCCAGCAGTTTAAGCGGACAGACCGGCTACACCTTC.

This sequence joins TRBV7-3 and TRBJ2-3; 11 bases are a match to TRBD2. This CDR3 comprises 16 residues. The germline V gene has CDR1 SGHTA and CDR2 FQGTGA. Losses at the gene ends were 5 bases for V and 5 bases for J; bases not matched to a gene: 9. The CDR3 coding sequence is TGTGCCAGCAGCCCAAAACGTAGCGGGAGGGGAGATACGCAGTATTTT. Amino acids: CASSPKRSGRGDTQYF.